These 13 T cell receptor beta chains originate from one sample sequenced in a study of regulatory T cells. The study, taken as a whole, reports: In CD3G-deficient patients, conventional CD4+ T cells were enriched for hydrophobic CDR3 residues at positions 6 and 7.

The PCR used 52 TRBV and 13 TRBJ primers. Here immunoSEQ multiplex PCR was the method, and the copy in TCRdb shows in-frame clones only, minus some. The sample carries 20,000 to 25,000 clones, roughly 84% recorded once. What these receptors recognize is not known. Source material: conventional CD4+ T cells sorted from blood. These receptors were obtained from a child aged 10-17 years with CD3G deficiency.

This clone was observed a single time. The V and J genes are TRBV5-1 and TRBJ2-3; TRBD2 matches at 7 bases. In germline, CDR1 is SGHRS, CDR2 YFSETQ. This CDR3 is 12 amino acids long. The V segment lost 4 bases and the J segment 8 bases; nucleotides outside the gene matches: 4. CDR3 residues: CASSDAGVTQYF. For the CDR3, the DNA is TGCGCCAGCAGCGATGCGGGGGTTACGCAGTATTTT.

J is TRBJ1-4 and V is TRBV7-9, with D possibly TRBD1 on 6 matching bases. V was shortened by 5 bases and J by 7 bases, with 17 bases between the two germline ends. The CDR3 is 15 residues long. Germline values: CDR1 SEHNR, CDR2 FQNEAQ (reference sequence). CDR3 residues: CASSPGRGHSEKLFF. CDR3 sequence (DNA): TGTGCCAGCAGCCCCGGCAGGGGACACTCTGAAAAACTGTTTTTT.

The chain joins TRBV6-1 to TRBJ2-1, with 10 bases aligning to TRBD2. The germline V gene encodes CDR1 MNHNS and CDR2 SASEGT. The CDR3 is 21 residues long. The ends lost 2 bases at V and 1 base at J; junction bases unmatched: 17. CDR3 coding DNA: TGTGCCAGCAGTGAACCCTTAAGCGGGAGGGCCAAGGGTAGGTCCTACAATGAGCAGTTCTTC. It yields the protein CASSEPLSGRAKGRSYNEQFF.

This clone came up once. This CDR3 reads CASSLAGRELFF. In nucleotides, the CDR3 is TGTGCCAGCAGCTTAGCGGGCCGGGAGCTGTTTTTT. The chain employs TRBV11-2 and TRBJ2-2, with D unclear. Trimming took off 1 base at V and 9 bases at J, with 6 bases between the two ends. Germline V gene lookup returns CDR1 SGHAT and CDR2 FQNNGV. The CDR3 covers 12 residues. The full variable domain, completed using reference TRBV11-2 and TRBJ2-2, is EAGVAQSPRYKIIEKRQSVAFWCNPISGHATLYWYQQILGQGPKLLIQFQNNGVVDDSQLPKDRFSAERLKGVDSTLKIQPAKLEDSAVYLCASSLAGRELFFGEGSRLTVL.

V is TRBV6-1 and J is TRBJ1-5; perhaps TRBD1 as D (5 bases). This CDR3 spans 14 amino acids. V lost 2 bases to trimming and J lost 3 bases, with 8 bases between them. Per germline, CDR1 MNHNS and CDR2 SASEGT. CDR3 amino acids: CASSENRFNQPQHF. In nucleotides, the CDR3 is TGTGCCAGCAGTGAAAACAGGTTCAATCAGCCCCAGCATTTT.

The chain recombines TRBV19 with TRBJ2-1; a possible D gene is TRBD1 (5 bases). The V gene lost 5 bases and the J gene lost 4 bases, with 15 bases spanning the gap. The CDR3 runs 15 residues. Germline-derived CDR1 and CDR2 are LNHDA and SQIVND (reference sequence). CDR3 sequence (DNA): TGTGCCAGTAGTCCTTCAGGGAATCGGTACAATGAGCAGTTCTTC. It codes for CASSPSGNRYNEQFF.

The chain combines TRBV5-1 with TRBJ2-7; D might be TRBD1 (5 bases). This CDR3 contains 14 residues. V was clipped by 5 bases and J by 2 bases, with 14 bases between them. From germline, CDR1 is SGHRS and CDR2 YFSETQ. The CDR3 region has the DNA TGCGCCAGCAGAGGGGATCTCCCGCCCTACGAGCAGTACTTC. Encoded protein: CASRGDLPPYEQYF. Supplemented by reference TRBV5-1 and TRBJ2-7, the full variable domain reads KAGVTQTPRYLIKTRGQQVTLSCSPISGHRSVSWYQQTPGQGLQFLFEYFSETQRNKGNFPGRFSGRQFSNSRSEMNVSTLELGDSALYLCASRGDLPPYEQYFGPGTRLTVT.

V and J are TRBV7-9 and TRBJ2-7, with D possibly being TRBD2 (6 bases). CDR1 is SEHNR and CDR2 is FQNEAQ in the germline V gene (reference sequence). The V end was cut by 1 base, the J end by 2 bases, with 9 bases between. The CDR3 runs to 14 residues. Written as DNA, the CDR3 is TGTGCCAGCAGCTTAGATGGGGGGACCTACGAGCAGTACTTC. Protein product: CASSLDGGTYEQYF.

This clone was seen only a few times. The chain uses TRBV7-8 and TRBJ2-1; no clear D. Between the trimmed V and J ends, which lost 1 base and 15 bases, there was a span of 13 bases. From germline, CDR1 is SGHVS and CDR2 FQNEAQ. The CDR3 has 12 residues. Here the CDR3 reads CASSLGLHPRFF. The CDR3, as DNA: TGTGCCAGCAGCTTAGGATTGCACCCCCGGTTCTTC.

The chain is built from TRBV6-1 and TRBJ1-1, with D uncertain. This CDR3 is built from 15 residues. Trimming cost V 0 bases and J 1 base, with 9 bases left between them. Looked up from germline, CDR1 is MNHNS and CDR2 is SASEGT. CDR3 nucleotides: TGTGCCAGCAGTGAAGCCTTAACATGGAACACTGAAGCTTTCTTT. Translation: CASSEALTWNTEAFF.

This clone was detected only a few times. The V gene is TRBV19, the J gene TRBJ2-6; the match to TRBD1 covers 8 bases. From germline, CDR1 is LNHDA and CDR2 SQIVND (reference sequence). This CDR3 is built from 17 residues. J lost 4 bases, V lost 6 bases, and 11 bases had no gene match. DNA for the CDR3: TGTGCCAGTAGCCGGACAGGGAGTCGGACCGGGGCCAACGTCCTGACTTTC. This sequence encodes CASSRTGSRTGANVLTF.

The chain links TRBV10-3 to TRBJ1-3; the D is unclear. V was shortened by 6 bases and J by 0 bases, with 12 bases between the two germline ends. Germline-derived CDR1 and CDR2 are ENHRY and SYGVKD. The CDR3 has 15 residues. The CDR3 protein is CAISESGSSGNTIYF. CDR3 DNA sequence: TGTGCCATCAGCGAAAGCGGGAGCTCTGGAAACACCATATATTTT.

The chain combines TRBV5-1 with TRBJ2-7; D gene ambiguous. The ends were cut back, 4 bases at V and 4 bases at J, with 15 bases in the middle. This CDR3 is 14 amino acids long. In germline, CDR1 is SGHRS, CDR2 YFSETQ. CDR3 in amino acids: CASSRDTGDYEQYF. In DNA, the CDR3 is TGCGCCAGCAGCCGCGACACGGGCGATTACGAGCAGTACTTC.